This T cell receptor beta chain is drawn from a study of blood T cell repertoires in COVID-19. Study-level background: Material from acute and convalescent COVID-19 was sourced from the United States, Italy and Spain. Sources were T cells, B-cell-depleted T cells, or PBMCs; the material itself was cDNA or gDNA.

For this clone: At the DNA level, this CDR3 is encoded by other sequences in the same sample as well.

Authors' analysis steps: Estimation of nucleated cell counts relied on the amplification of reference gene primers. The repertoire was sequenced with immunoSEQ multiplex PCR; TCRdb's copy has only in-frame clones and lacks some. For V, J and clone size, that table is used; D and trimming come from the DNA. The repertoire holds around 180,000 clones, with over 75% as singletons. The sequenced material came from peripheral blood. This sequence originates from a human donor with active or convalescent COVID-19. The donor label of this sample is uncertain.

The CDR3 DNA follows: TGCGCCAGCAGCTTGGCACTCCAAGAGACCCAGTACTTC. It specifies CASSLALQETQYF. The rearrangement links TRBV5-1 to TRBJ2-5; D remains unclear. This CDR3 spans 13 amino acids. Trimming took 0 bases from V and 1 from J, leaving 4 bases between them. Germline loops: CDR1 SGHRS, CDR2 YFSETQ.